Described below is a single T cell receptor beta chain sequence and its context. Its antigen remains unidentified. Only in-frame clones appear in the TCRdb table, and some are missing; sequencing was by immunoSEQ multiplex PCR. The repertoire holds approximately 28,000 clones, about 89% seen once, with about 25% in the top ten. The data belong to a study of OX40 agonist ivuxolimab in advanced cancers. The CDR3 runs 15 residues. V was clipped by 5 bases and J by 2 bases, with 14 bases between them. CDR1 is SEHNR and CDR2 is FQNEAQ in the germline V gene (reference sequence). Study-level findings and limits: Some nonresponders likewise displayed low normalized T-cell clonal expansion.

The sequence was collected from an adult with an advanced solid tumor such as melanoma, head and neck, liver or kidney cancer. The chain carries TRBV7-9 and TRBJ2-3; D is perhaps TRBD1 or TRBD2 (5 bases each). The sequenced sample was CD4+ or CD8+ T cells sorted from blood, obtained in a trial of the OX40 agonist ivuxolimab. Written as DNA, the CDR3 is TGTGCCAGCAGCCCGGGGACGCAACTCACAGATACGCAGTATTTT. Its translation is CASSPGTQLTDTQYF.